The present T cell receptor beta chain was sequenced within a study of cytomegalovirus exposure and HLA in healthy donors. Study observations and caveats: A later analysis linked a missense DCLRE1C variant to TCR beta V- and J-gene trimming. The classifier was said to identify cytomegalovirus status with high specificity and sensitivity.

This clone was observed a few times. Its antigen is unknown. The CDR3 sequence is 11 residues long. V was clipped by 3 bases and J by 6 bases, with 9 bases between them. Per germline, CDR1 DFQATT and CDR2 SNEGSKA (reference sequence). Amplification used 60 Vbeta primers and 13 Jbeta primers. TCRdb's copy holds only in-frame clones and misses some; the assay was immunoSEQ multiplex PCR. The sample holds 140,000 to 150,000 clones, around 10% seen once. The clonotype originates from a male donor in good health and CMV-seronegative. The material sequenced was PBMCs. The chain links TRBV20-1 to TRBJ2-7, with D tentatively TRBD2 (5 bases). The CDR3: CSASTGFEQYF. The CDR3 DNA follows: TGCAGTGCTAGCACGGGGTTCGAGCAGTACTTC.